Listed below are T cell receptor beta chains from one sample, sequenced in a study of shared clonotypes between healthy human individuals. Method: immunoSEQ multiplex PCR; TCRdb's copy keeps in-frame clones and lacks some. The data show some 2.1 million clones, with over 85% seen just once and 0.85% to 1.3% held by the top ten. What was sequenced was naive CD8+ T cells sorted from blood. Every receptor here comes from a young man in good health. The CDR3 runs from the conserved cysteine through the conserved F or W. A D gene is named only where the DNA matches it firmly. The size of a clone is reported for some rows only, either as once, few or many, or as a class for expanded clones.

d_gene: TRBD2
j_gene: TRBJ2-1
abundance: NA
v_gene: TRBV6-5
CDR3aa: CASRPTSWDEQFF
CDR3nt: TGTGCCAGCAGGCCGACTAGCTGGGATGAGCAGTTCTTC

d_gene: TRBD1
j_gene: TRBJ1-4
abundance: NA
v_gene: TRBV5-4
CDR3aa: CASSRDRGDEKLFF
CDR3nt: TGTGCCAGCAGCCGGGACAGGGGAGATGAAAAACTGTTTTTT

d_gene: NA
j_gene: TRBJ2-7
abundance: NA
v_gene: TRBV5-1
CDR3aa: CASSLDGPYEQYF
CDR3nt: TGCGCCAGCAGCTTGGATGGACCCTACGAGCAGTACTTC

d_gene: NA
j_gene: TRBJ1-4
abundance: NA
v_gene: TRBV10-3
CDR3aa: CAISESWTVDEKLFF
CDR3nt: TGTGCCATCAGTGAGTCATGGACAGTAGATGAAAAACTGTTTTTT

d_gene: NA
j_gene: TRBJ1-6
abundance: NA
v_gene: TRBV5-6
CDR3aa: CASSVDPGQGDSPLHF
CDR3nt: TGTGCCAGCAGCGTCGACCCGGGTCAGGGTGACTCACCCCTCCACTTT

d_gene: TRBD1
j_gene: TRBJ2-1
abundance: NA
v_gene: TRBV9
CDR3aa: CASSDTGARDNEQFF
CDR3nt: TGTGCCAGCAGCGACACAGGGGCGCGGGACAATGAGCAGTTCTTC

d_gene: TRBD1
j_gene: TRBJ1-1
abundance: NA
v_gene: TRBV28
CDR3aa: CASSFLRTGRAEAFF
CDR3nt: TGTGCCAGCAGTTTCCTTAGGACAGGGCGCGCTGAAGCTTTCTTT

d_gene: NA
j_gene: TRBJ1-1
abundance: NA
v_gene: TRBV25-1
CDR3aa: CASSDRGAHTEAFF
CDR3nt: TGTGCCAGCAGTGACAGGGGAGCACACACTGAAGCTTTCTTT

d_gene: TRBD1
j_gene: TRBJ2-5
abundance: NA
v_gene: TRBV7-9
CDR3aa: CASQGARETQYF
CDR3nt: TGTGCCAGCCAGGGGGCTCGGGAGACCCAGTACTTC

d_gene: TRBD2
j_gene: TRBJ2-5
abundance: NA
v_gene: TRBV30
CDR3aa: CAWSASGGWSETQYF
CDR3nt: TGTGCCTGGAGTGCCTCCGGGGGGTGGTCGGAGACCCAGTACTTC

d_gene: NA
j_gene: TRBJ2-3
abundance: NA
v_gene: TRBV9
CDR3aa: CASSVEGLADTQYF
CDR3nt: TGTGCCAGCAGCGTAGAAGGCTTGGCAGATACGCAGTATTTT

d_gene: TRBD2
j_gene: TRBJ2-1
abundance: NA
v_gene: TRBV10-2
CDR3aa: CASTIGLAEYNEQFF
CDR3nt: TGCGCCAGCACCATAGGACTAGCGGAATACAATGAGCAGTTCTTC

d_gene: NA
j_gene: TRBJ1-1
abundance: once
v_gene: TRBV7-9
CDR3aa: CASSLVPGMNTEAFF
CDR3nt: TGTGCCAGCAGCTTAGTGCCGGGAATGAACACTGAAGCTTTCTTT

d_gene: TRBD1
j_gene: TRBJ1-3
abundance: few
v_gene: TRBV9
CDR3aa: CASSPGQGHTIYF
CDR3nt: TGTGCCAGCAGCCCCGGACAGGGACACACCATATATTTT

d_gene: NA
j_gene: TRBJ2-7
abundance: NA
v_gene: TRBV19
CDR3aa: CASSIASDNYYEQYF
CDR3nt: TGTGCCAGTAGTATCGCTAGCGACAACTACTACGAGCAGTACTTC

d_gene: TRBD1
j_gene: TRBJ2-7
abundance: NA
v_gene: TRBV29-1
CDR3aa: CSVEWVRQGISYEQYF
CDR3nt: TGCAGCGTTGAATGGGTAAGACAGGGCATTTCCTACGAGCAGTACTTC

d_gene: NA
j_gene: TRBJ2-7
abundance: NA
v_gene: TRBV27
CDR3aa: CASSKAVLSSYEQYF
CDR3nt: TGTGCCAGCAGTAAAGCGGTTTTAAGCTCCTACGAGCAGTACTTC

d_gene: TRBD2
j_gene: TRBJ2-1
abundance: NA
v_gene: TRBV6-6
CDR3aa: CASSQSSGSWNEQFF
CDR3nt: TGTGCCAGCAGCCAGTCTAGCGGGAGTTGGAATGAGCAGTTCTTC

d_gene: NA
j_gene: TRBJ2-4
abundance: NA
v_gene: TRBV27
CDR3aa: CASTLSLGAKNIQYF
CDR3nt: TGTGCCAGCACCCTTAGCTTGGGGGCCAAAAACATTCAGTACTTC

d_gene: NA
j_gene: TRBJ2-7
abundance: few
v_gene: TRBV5-1
CDR3aa: CASSLTGPYEQYF
CDR3nt: TGCGCCAGCAGCTTGACAGGACCCTACGAGCAGTACTTC

d_gene: NA
j_gene: TRBJ2-7
abundance: once
v_gene: TRBV7-3
CDR3aa: CASSLKPGPYEQYF
CDR3nt: TGTGCCAGCAGCTTAAAGCCGGGGCCCTACGAGCAGTACTTC

d_gene: NA
j_gene: TRBJ2-7
abundance: NA
v_gene: TRBV2
CDR3aa: CASSESTLGGYEQYF
CDR3nt: TGTGCCAGCAGCGAATCCACCCTCGGCGGGTACGAGCAGTACTTC

d_gene: NA
j_gene: TRBJ2-1
abundance: NA
v_gene: TRBV7-9
CDR3aa: CASSERESSYNEQFF
CDR3nt: TGTGCCAGCAGCGAAAGGGAATCCTCCTACAATGAGCAGTTCTTC

d_gene: NA
j_gene: TRBJ2-7
abundance: NA
v_gene: TRBV15
CDR3aa: CATSRDLGAGREQYF
CDR3nt: TGTGCCACCAGCAGAGATTTAGGGGCAGGGAGGGAGCAGTACTTC

d_gene: TRBD2
j_gene: TRBJ2-7
abundance: NA
v_gene: TRBV28
CDR3aa: CASYSAGGPGYEQYF
CDR3nt: TGTGCCAGCTATTCCGCGGGGGGCCCCGGCTACGAGCAGTACTTC

d_gene: NA
j_gene: TRBJ2-7
abundance: NA
v_gene: TRBV15
CDR3aa: CATSGYRSDYEQYF
CDR3nt: TGTGCCACCAGCGGTTACAGGAGTGACTACGAGCAGTACTTC

d_gene: NA
j_gene: TRBJ2-1
abundance: NA
v_gene: TRBV5-6
CDR3aa: CASSPGTFSYNEQFF
CDR3nt: TGTGCCAGCAGCCCCGGGACCTTCTCCTACAATGAGCAGTTCTTC

d_gene: TRBD1
j_gene: TRBJ2-7
abundance: NA
v_gene: TRBV4-2
CDR3aa: CASSQRGGGSYEQYF
CDR3nt: TGTGCCAGCAGCCAAAGAGGGGGCGGCTCCTACGAGCAGTACTTC

d_gene: NA
j_gene: TRBJ2-7
abundance: NA
v_gene: TRBV11-2
CDR3aa: CASSQGPGSSYEQYF
CDR3nt: TGTGCCAGCAGCCAGGGGCCCGGGAGCTCCTACGAGCAGTACTTC

d_gene: NA
j_gene: TRBJ2-7
abundance: NA
v_gene: TRBV5-4
CDR3aa: CASSLGWDEAFNEQYF
CDR3nt: TGTGCCAGCAGCCTGGGTTGGGATGAAGCCTTTAACGAGCAGTACTTC

d_gene: NA
j_gene: TRBJ2-2
abundance: NA
v_gene: TRBV6-5
CDR3aa: CASSYGTDGPGELFF
CDR3nt: TGTGCCAGCAGTTACGGCACCGACGGGCCCGGGGAGCTGTTTTTT

d_gene: NA
j_gene: TRBJ1-5
abundance: NA
v_gene: TRBV4-1
CDR3aa: CASSMTDNQPQHF
CDR3nt: TGCGCCAGCAGCATGACGGACAATCAGCCCCAGCATTTT

d_gene: NA
j_gene: TRBJ2-7
abundance: NA
v_gene: TRBV5-6
CDR3aa: CASSLVGLVDYEQYF
CDR3nt: TGTGCCAGCAGCTTGGTTGGGCTAGTCGACTACGAGCAGTACTTC

d_gene: NA
j_gene: TRBJ2-7
abundance: NA
v_gene: TRBV5-5
CDR3aa: CASSYEDRVYEQYF
CDR3nt: TGTGCCAGCAGCTACGAGGACAGAGTTTACGAGCAGTACTTC

d_gene: NA
j_gene: TRBJ1-1
abundance: NA
v_gene: TRBV28
CDR3aa: CASSLAGNTEAFF
CDR3nt: TGTGCCAGCAGTTTAGCAGGTAACACTGAAGCTTTCTTT

d_gene: TRBD1
j_gene: TRBJ1-5
abundance: NA
v_gene: TRBV2
CDR3aa: CASSLGQSNQPQHF
CDR3nt: TGTGCCAGCAGCCTGGGACAGAGCAATCAGCCCCAGCATTTT

d_gene: TRBD1
j_gene: TRBJ2-5
abundance: NA
v_gene: TRBV9
CDR3aa: CASSPGTGGFIETQYF
CDR3nt: TGTGCCAGCAGCCCCGGGACAGGGGGATTTATAGAGACCCAGTACTTC

d_gene: TRBD1
j_gene: TRBJ2-5
abundance: NA
v_gene: TRBV27
CDR3aa: CASSFLDRDSQETQYF
CDR3nt: TGTGCCAGCAGTTTCCTGGATAGGGACAGCCAAGAGACCCAGTACTTC

d_gene: TRBD2
j_gene: TRBJ2-7
abundance: NA
v_gene: TRBV10-1
CDR3aa: CASSDPTSGSHEQYF
CDR3nt: TGCGCCAGCAGCGATCCGACTAGCGGGAGCCACGAGCAGTACTTC

d_gene: TRBD1
j_gene: TRBJ2-2
abundance: NA
v_gene: TRBV15
CDR3aa: CATSSHRGNTGELFF
CDR3nt: TGTGCCACCAGCAGTCACAGGGGGAACACCGGGGAGCTGTTTTTT

d_gene: NA
j_gene: TRBJ1-1
abundance: NA
v_gene: TRBV28
CDR3aa: CASSLGGSEAFF
CDR3nt: TGTGCCAGCAGTTTGGGGGGATCTGAAGCTTTCTTT

d_gene: NA
j_gene: TRBJ2-2
abundance: NA
v_gene: TRBV29-1
CDR3aa: CSVDSTGELFF
CDR3nt: TGCAGCGTTGACTCCACCGGGGAGCTGTTTTTT

d_gene: TRBD2
j_gene: TRBJ2-2
abundance: NA
v_gene: TRBV7-2
CDR3aa: CASSSGTSALPNTGELFF
CDR3nt: TGTGCCAGCAGCTCCGGGACTAGCGCCTTACCGAACACCGGGGAGCTGTTTTTT

d_gene: NA
j_gene: TRBJ2-7
abundance: NA
v_gene: TRBV14
CDR3aa: CASSPVLRAYEQYF
CDR3nt: TGTGCCAGCAGCCCCGTCCTGAGGGCCTACGAGCAGTACTTC

d_gene: NA
j_gene: TRBJ2-7
abundance: once
v_gene: TRBV7-9
CDR3aa: CASSQDLDYEQYF
CDR3nt: TGTGCCAGCAGCCAGGACCTTGACTACGAGCAGTACTTC

d_gene: TRBD2
j_gene: TRBJ2-2
abundance: NA
v_gene: TRBV7-8
CDR3aa: CASSPSLAGVSGELFF
CDR3nt: TGTGCCAGCAGTCCGTCCCTAGCGGGGGTATCCGGGGAGCTGTTTTTT

d_gene: NA
j_gene: TRBJ2-1
abundance: NA
v_gene: TRBV4-3
CDR3aa: CASSQVGEGLNNEQFF
CDR3nt: TGCGCCAGCAGCCAAGTAGGAGAGGGCCTCAACAATGAGCAGTTCTTC

d_gene: TRBD1
j_gene: TRBJ1-4
abundance: NA
v_gene: TRBV28
CDR3aa: CASSPPWTGPNEKLFF
CDR3nt: TGTGCCAGCAGTCCCCCCTGGACAGGGCCTAATGAAAAACTGTTTTTT

d_gene: TRBD2
j_gene: TRBJ2-3
abundance: NA
v_gene: TRBV4-1
CDR3aa: CASSPGRETSGAYTDTQYF
CDR3nt: TGCGCCAGCAGCCCAGGCAGGGAGACTAGCGGGGCATACACAGATACGCAGTATTTT

d_gene: TRBD2
j_gene: TRBJ2-1
abundance: NA
v_gene: TRBV9
CDR3aa: CASSVVSGGANEQFF
CDR3nt: TGTGCCAGCAGCGTAGTTAGCGGGGGGGCCAATGAGCAGTTCTTC

d_gene: TRBD1
j_gene: TRBJ1-2
abundance: NA
v_gene: TRBV11-2
CDR3aa: CASSEDRVTSYGYTF
CDR3nt: TGTGCCAGCAGCGAGGACAGGGTTACTAGCTATGGCTACACCTTC

d_gene: TRBD2
j_gene: TRBJ2-3
abundance: NA
v_gene: TRBV27
CDR3aa: CASSFNGGAIPDTQYF
CDR3nt: TGTGCCAGCAGTTTCAACGGGGGGGCGATACCAGATACGCAGTATTTT

d_gene: NA
j_gene: TRBJ1-2
abundance: NA
v_gene: TRBV6-5
CDR3aa: CASSYSSGGENYGYTF
CDR3nt: TGTGCCAGCAGTTACTCGTCCGGGGGGGAGAACTATGGCTACACCTTC

d_gene: NA
j_gene: TRBJ2-7
abundance: NA
v_gene: TRBV4-2
CDR3aa: CASSQGLDYEQYF
CDR3nt: TGTGCCAGCAGCCAAGGACTAGACTACGAGCAGTACTTC

d_gene: TRBD2
j_gene: TRBJ2-3
abundance: NA
v_gene: TRBV4-1
CDR3aa: CASSQVAGRSTDTQYF
CDR3nt: TGCGCCAGCAGCCAGGTAGCGGGGCGTAGCACAGATACGCAGTATTTT